This T cell receptor beta chain originates from a study of control samples from healthy donors and cancer patients. The CDR3 extends over 15 amino acids. V lost 1 base and J 0 bases, leaving 9 bases between the germline ends. Per the germline V gene, CDR1 is SGHRS and CDR2 is YFSETQ. The repertoire was sequenced with immunoSEQ multiplex PCR; TCRdb's copy has only in-frame clones and lacks some. There are around 110,000 clones in the sample; 88% occur only once, and over 2% lies in the top ten. The receptor comes from a woman aged 70-85 years in good health. The sample taken for sequencing was blood. V and J are TRBV5-1 and TRBJ2-3; D uncertain. The CDR3 reads CASSLTVASTDTQYF. The CDR3 DNA follows: TGCGCCAGCAGCTTGACAGTTGCTAGCACAGATACGCAGTATTTT.